Here is one T cell receptor beta chain with its context. Its antigen is not identified. This sample stems from a study of STAT5B mutations in CD4+ large granular lymphocyte leukemia. Notes on the study in general: Main leukemic clonotypes were patient-specific, but roughly 26% appeared at low frequency elsewhere.

CDR3 length: 17 residues. Looked up from germline, CDR1 is KGHSH and CDR2 is LQKENI. V was pared by 3 bases and J by 0 bases, with 7 bases of the junction left unmatched. Clones were sequenced by immunoSEQ multiplex PCR, and TCRdb holds only the in-frame ones, with some missing. The sample holds approximately 32,000 clones, about 87% seen once. The chain is built from TRBV18 and TRBJ1-3; the match to TRBD1 covers 8 bases. The TCR was taken from a human donor in good health. Sequencing was done on a sample of CD4+ T cells from blood buffy coats. CDR3: CASSPLQGASSGNTIYF. DNA of the CDR3: TGTGCCAGCTCACCGCTGCAGGGGGCGAGCTCTGGAAACACCATATATTTT.